Below, 10 T cell receptor beta chains from the same sample are listed, as sequenced in a study of cytomegalovirus exposure and HLA in healthy donors. Primers: 60 Vbeta forward and 13 Jbeta reverse. Measured with immunoSEQ multiplex PCR; TCRdb has only the in-frame clones, and not every one. This sample yields about 150,000 clones, of which roughly 77% are seen a single time; roughly 3.6% belongs to the top ten. The source material was PBMCs. Receptor source: a human donor in good health.

The rearrangement uses TRBV27 and TRBJ2-2; D not certain. The CDR3 extends over 13 amino acids. The germline gives CDR1 MNHEY, CDR2 SMNVEV (reference sequence). Trimming removed 5 bases at V and 5 bases at J, with 9 bases between. The DNA for the CDR3 is TGTGCCAGCAGTCCCGGTGTAACCGGGGAGCTGTTTTTT. Translated: CASSPGVTGELFF.

V is TRBV27 and J is TRBJ1-3; 10 positions agree with TRBD1. The germline CDR1 and CDR2 sequences are MNHEY and SMNVEV (reference sequence). The junction had 5 bases not matched to a gene; V was cut back by 6 bases and J by 3 bases. This CDR3 contains 15 residues. DNA of the CDR3: TGTGCCAGCAGGCCCGGGACAGGGGTTGGAAACACCATATATTTT. Amino acid sequence: CASRPGTGVGNTIYF.

The chain has TRBV7-9 and TRBJ2-1; D is unresolved. Germline lookup yields CDR1 SEHNR and CDR2 FQNEAQ (reference sequence). The CDR3 totals 15 residues. The V end lost 2 bases, the J end lost 2 bases, and 10 bases lay between the germline ends. The CDR3 region has the DNA TGTGCCAGCAGCTTATTGGGCGCACCCTACAATGAGCAGTTCTTC. Protein product: CASSLLGAPYNEQFF.

The V and J genes are TRBV19 and TRBJ2-1; TRBD2 agrees at 8 bases. Germline CDR1 and CDR2: LNHDA and SQIVND (reference sequence). After removal of 3 bases from V and 6 bases from J, the junction contained 10 bases not matched to a gene. This CDR3 has 16 amino acids. This CDR3 is CASSIREGLAVNEQFF. The CDR3 DNA reads as TGTGCCAGTAGTATTCGGGAGGGGCTAGCGGTCAATGAGCAGTTCTTC.

The chain couples TRBV28 to TRBJ1-5; perhaps TRBD1 as D (5 bases). The germline V and J ends were trimmed by 3 bases and 3 bases, with 12 bases remaining between them. CDR1 MDHEN and CDR2 SYDVKM come from the germline V gene. CDR3 length equals 15 residues. Here the CDR3 DNA reads TGTGCCAGCAGTTTCCCCGACAGATCCAATCAGCCCCAGCATTTT. Translating gives CASSFPDRSNQPQHF.

This clone showed up just a few times. The chain is built from TRBV5-1 and TRBJ1-1, with D unclear. V was trimmed by 1 base and J by 0 bases, leaving 10 bases between them. The CDR3 contains 15 residues. Germline V CDR1 and CDR2: SGHRS, YFSETQ. CDR3 nucleotides: TGCGCCAGCAGCTTGAGGAGCGCTATGAACACTGAAGCTTTCTTT. It translates to CASSLRSAMNTEAFF. Full variable domain (missing parts from reference TRBV5-1 and TRBJ1-1): KAGVTQTPRYLIKTRGQQVTLSCSPISGHRSVSWYQQTPGQGLQFLFEYFSETQRNKGNFPGRFSGRQFSNSRSEMNVSTLELGDSALYLCASSLRSAMNTEAFFGQGTRLTVV.

The gene calls are TRBV6-4 and TRBJ2-1; D might be TRBD2 (6 bases). V was shortened by 6 bases and J by 4 bases, with 16 bases between the two germline ends. Germline V lookup: CDR1 MRHNA, CDR2 SNTAGT. This CDR3 is built from 15 residues. The CDR3 protein is CASRGDSLKYNEQFF. CDR3 DNA: TGTGCCAGCAGGGGGGACTCCCTTAAATACAATGAGCAGTTCTTC.

The CDR3 DNA reads TGTGCCAGCAAAAACTGGGGAGTTAGTGGGTACGAGCAGTACTTC. It encodes CASKNWGVSGYEQYF. The chain combines TRBV6-5 with TRBJ2-7; TRBD2 is a possible D gene (5 bases). V was cut by 7 bases and J by 4 bases, with 20 bases left in between. Germline V gene lookup returns CDR1 MNHEY and CDR2 SVGAGI. CDR3 size: 15 residues.

The genes are TRBV7-2 and TRBJ1-5; 8 bases align to TRBD1. The CDR3 covers 14 residues. Losses at the gene ends were 7 bases for V and 5 bases for J; bases not matched to a gene: 7. Germline CDR1 reads SGHTA; CDR2 reads FQGNSA. The chain's CDR3 is CASKPTGGHQPQHF. The DNA of the CDR3 is TGTGCCAGCAAACCCACAGGGGGGCATCAGCCCCAGCATTTT.

The chain employs TRBV30 and TRBJ1-1, with D possibly matching TRBD1 (5 bases). The V end was cut by 1 base, the J end by 7 bases, with 16 bases between. This CDR3 region has 14 residues. The germline V gene encodes CDR1 GTSNPN and CDR2 SVGIG (reference sequence). DNA for the CDR3: TGTGCCTGGAGTGGTAGGACCCCAGGGATTGAAGCTTTCTTT. It translates to CAWSGRTPGIEAFF.